The next 12 T cell receptor beta chains were all read from a single sample in a study of PD-1 blockade in classical Hodgkin lymphoma. Using immunoSEQ multiplex PCR, the repertoire was profiled, and TCRdb retains in-frame clones only, with some absent. The sample carries roughly 90,000 clones, 80% to 90% recorded once. Autologous stem cell transplantation was followed by relapse in every patient, and brentuximab vedotin exposure varied. The sequences come from peripheral blood mononuclear cells (PBMCs), collected before the second cycle of nivolumab. Source of these receptors: a human donor with classical Hodgkin lymphoma.

This chain uses TRBV11-3 with TRBJ2-7, with 10 bases matching TRBD2. CDR3 size: 13 residues. Germline trimming cut 4 bases from V and 6 bases from J; bases unmatched to any gene: 3. Germline lookup yields CDR1 SGHNT and CDR2 YENEEA. The CDR3 reads CASSSEREGEQYF. CDR3 nucleotides: TGTGCCAGCAGCTCCGAGCGGGAGGGCGAGCAGTACTTC.

This chain connects TRBV2 to TRBJ1-1, with 10 bases matching TRBD1. Germline values: CDR1 SNHLY, CDR2 FYNNEI. The CDR3 runs to 16 residues. Trimming removed 2 bases from V and 5 bases from J; junction bases left unmatched: 8. CDR3 DNA: TGTGCCAGCAGTGAATGGGGACAGGGGCCGGCTACTGAAGCTTTCTTT. Translated, it gives CASSEWGQGPATEAFF.

J is TRBJ1-2 and V is TRBV28; tentative D call: TRBD1 (6 bases). The V and J ends lost 3 bases and 3 bases respectively, with 11 bases between them. This CDR3 is built from 14 residues. Germline V gives CDR1 MDHEN, CDR2 SYDVKM. The CDR3 DNA follows: TGTGCCAGCAGTTTGGCGGGGGCGGACTATGGCTACACCTTC. This codes for CASSLAGADYGYTF.

This rearrangement joins TRBV14 to TRBJ2-1; the D is unclear. The CDR3 consists of 13 residues. The germline CDR1 and CDR2 sequences are SGHDN and FVKESK. V lost 5 bases and J 8 bases, leaving 13 bases between the germline ends. As DNA, the CDR3 is TGTGCCAGCAGCTATAGGTGGAGCGATGAGCAGTTCTTC. Translation gives CASSYRWSDEQFF.

CDR3 sequence: CASSDMGRNTQYF. As DNA, the CDR3 is TGTGCCAGCAGCGATATGGGGCGAAATACGCAGTATTTT. This chain links TRBV6-1 with TRBJ2-3, with D tentatively TRBD1 (5 bases). The CDR3 is 13 residues long. V was cut by 6 bases and J by 7 bases, with 14 bases left in between. Germline CDR1 and CDR2: MNHNS and SASEGT.

The chain recombines TRBV6-6 with TRBJ2-5; unclear D gene. Looked up from germline, CDR1 is MNHNY and CDR2 is SVGAGI (reference sequence). Trimming shortened V by 5 bases and J by 1 base, and 5 bases separated the two germline ends. The CDR3 has 12 amino acids. The CDR3 nucleotides are TGTGCCAGCAGTCCGGGCCAAGAGACCCAGTACTTC. This sequence encodes CASSPGQETQYF.

V is TRBV9 and J is TRBJ1-1; D possibly corresponds to TRBD1 (5 bases). This CDR3 spans 14 amino acids. The germline gives CDR1 SGDLS, CDR2 YYNGEE. Trimming stripped 0 bases from V and 5 bases from J, with 11 bases between. CDR3 loop: CASSVGSGFTEAFF. Here the CDR3 DNA reads TGTGCCAGCAGCGTAGGGTCAGGGTTTACTGAAGCTTTCTTT. Complete variable domain (other parts from reference TRBV9 and TRBJ1-1): DSGVTQTPKHLITATGQRVTLRCSPRSGDLSVYWYQQSLDQGLQFLIQYYNGEERAKGNILERFSAQQFPDLHSELNLSSLELGDSALYFCASSVGSGFTEAFFGQGTRLTVV.

This chain connects TRBV19 to TRBJ1-5; the D gene is possibly TRBD1 (5 bases). This CDR3 has 15 amino acids. CDR1 is LNHDA and CDR2 is SQIVND in the germline V gene (reference sequence). V lost 7 bases, J lost 0 bases, and 13 bases lay in between. The CDR3 DNA reads TGTGCCAGTAAAGCGGGACCAAATAGCAATCAGCCCCAGCATTTT. Its protein is CASKAGPNSNQPQHF.

The V call is TRBV28, the J call TRBJ1-3, with 7 bases that match TRBD1. The V and J ends lost 8 bases and 8 bases, in that order; junction bases with no gene match: 6. CDR1 and CDR2 from the germline V gene are MDHEN and SYDVKM. This CDR3 has 12 amino acids. The CDR3 DNA reads as TGTGCCAGCCAGACAGGGTTTGACACCATATATTTT. This codes for CASQTGFDTIYF.

The chain joins TRBV30 to TRBJ1-1; 9 bases align to TRBD1. Trimming cost V 1 base and J 12 bases; bases outside gene matches: 12. The CDR3 has 14 amino acids. From germline, CDR1 is GTSNPN and CDR2 SVGIG (reference sequence). Here the CDR3 DNA reads TGTGCCTGGAGTGACACAGGGGGCGCCCGGAGGACTTTCTTT. Its protein product is CAWSDTGGARRTFF.

The chain joins TRBV6-1 to TRBJ2-7, with 7 bases identical to TRBD2. This CDR3 has 14 residues. The trim removed 2 bases at V and 2 bases at J, leaving 3 bases unmatched. Looked up from germline, CDR1 is MNHNS and CDR2 is SASEGT. The CDR3 nucleotides read TGTGCCAGCAGTGAACAAGCGGGGACCTACGAGCAGTACTTC. Its protein product is CASSEQAGTYEQYF.

This rearrangement joins TRBV10-3 to TRBJ2-3, with 7 positions matching TRBD1. Germline CDR1 and CDR2: ENHRY and SYGVKD. Trimming cost V 6 bases and J 2 bases; bases outside gene matches: 8. The CDR3 runs to 15 residues. The CDR3 loop is CAIRDRDRVTDTQYF. DNA of the CDR3: TGTGCCATCAGGGACCGGGACAGAGTCACAGATACGCAGTATTTT.